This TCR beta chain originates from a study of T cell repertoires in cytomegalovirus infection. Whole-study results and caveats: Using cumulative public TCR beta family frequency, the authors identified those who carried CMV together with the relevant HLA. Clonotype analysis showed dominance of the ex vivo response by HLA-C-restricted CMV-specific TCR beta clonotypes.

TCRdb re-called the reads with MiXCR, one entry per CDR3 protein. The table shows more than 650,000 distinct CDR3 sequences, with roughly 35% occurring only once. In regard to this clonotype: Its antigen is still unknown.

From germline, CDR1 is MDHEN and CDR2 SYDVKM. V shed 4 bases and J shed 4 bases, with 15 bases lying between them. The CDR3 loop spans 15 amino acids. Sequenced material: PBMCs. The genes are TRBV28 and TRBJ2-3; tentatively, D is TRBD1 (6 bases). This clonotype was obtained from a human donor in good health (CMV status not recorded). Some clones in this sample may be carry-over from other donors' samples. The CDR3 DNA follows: TGTGCCAGCAGTTACGGGACATCTACCCCAGATACGCAGTATTTT. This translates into CASSYGTSTPDTQYF.